This T cell receptor beta chain was identified during a study of blood T cells in healthy people across ages (dated by TCRdb to between 2014 and 2017). A note on the overall study: In model experiments, roughly one uniquely barcoded TCR beta cDNA molecule per two T cells was captured by template switching. The study measured age-related changes in TCR beta repertoire diversity using deep sequencing normalized with unique cDNA molecular identifiers. The study analyzed two additional independent replicas of 1 million unique cDNA reads from the same blood draw for two donors, one aged 18 to 30 and one aged 80 or older. The donors were divided into four age groups: young (average about 15 years), middle-aged (about 40), aged (under 70) and long-lived (roughly 88).

Reading from cysteine to phenylalanine, the CDR3 counts 17 amino acids. Solely the CDR3 DNA is kept, with 51 bases framed from the first base. In the germline V gene, CDR1 corresponds to ENHRY and CDR2 to SYGVKD. V and J lose 3 bases and 0 bases, and a span of 18 bases separates them. Here is what the overall study found, with its caveats: A strong correlation was found between observed TCR beta diversity and the percentage of naive T cells measured by flow cytometry. Conclusive comparison of naive and antigen-experienced compartments was prevented by the profiling of bulk unsorted PBMCs. Compared with the aged group, the long-lived group had more naive CD4+ T cells, fewer expanded clones and increased TCR diversity, suggesting age selection. Estimates of total diversity based on one million sequenced T cells were regarded as lower bounds and as underestimates. Because the CMV infection status of the donors was unknown, age-related changes in expanded clonotypes may potentially have been confounded. As age increased, observed TCR beta diversity per million T cells dropped in a roughly linear way, and a significant reduction was already evident by age about 40.

Library construction relied on 5' RACE. TCRdb names Illumina HiSeq 2500 as the instrument used. The second PCR ran for roughly 6 to 11 cycles and used a J-beta primer mix along with a sample-barcoded 5' primer. Each TCR beta cDNA molecule received a unique molecular identifier from a template-switch 5' adaptor carrying 12 random nucleotides. Each sample yielded at least 2.5 million CDR3-containing paired-end reads. First-strand cDNA synthesis was performed from all RNA using the Mint cDNA synthesis kit, with priming by a TRBC-specific oligonucleotide. Following uracil-DNA glycosylase treatment, a first 18-cycle PCR with universal primers M1SS and BC2_uni_R was performed on all cDNA. The study's own analysis went as follows. For normalization, 1 million high-quality reads were randomly selected from each sample, with every read carrying a distinct molecular identifier. Reads sharing molecular identifiers were discarded rather than binned into consensus sequences. MiTCR, run with a Q25 quality threshold and the strictest error-elimination algorithm, handled CDR3 identification, clonotype clustering and error correction. A nonparametric unseen species model with Euler transformation was used to estimate a lower bound on total TCR beta diversity. TCRdb reran the public reads through fastp at Q25 and MiXCR, keeping productive beta chains. Every CDR3 protein is listed once, alongside the most common genes and DNA of its rows. These V and J calls originate from TCRdb's pipeline instead of the authors' own analysis. The table for this sample lists 800,000 or so distinct CDR3 sequences; 20% to 25% of them were counted only once. The ten biggest clones cover around 3.6% of the sample.

To note about this clonotype: Its binding antigen is unknown. There are no base qualities to consult, and no much larger clone falls within one base.

Donors were under 40 systemically healthy Caucasian individuals from Russia aged roughly 6 to 95 years. Each donor gave ten milliliters of peripheral blood, collected into EDTA-treated Vacutainer tubes. Ficoll-Paque density-gradient centrifugation was used to isolate PBMCs, with at least 7 million per sample. Total RNA was extracted from PBMCs with Trizol reagent, with at least 5.5 micrograms obtained per sample. The percentages of naive CD45RAhigh/CD27high T cells were determined by flow cytometry on a PBMC aliquot from every donor. The same data also went into a second study, on T cells of mothers and their children. The second paper states: Nine systemically healthy Caucasian individuals served as donors, namely three mothers together with their six children. cDNA synthesis used all of the extracted RNA, with approximately 1.6 ug of RNA in each 15 ul reaction. In the second PCR, the M1S primer introduced both the sample barcodes and 2-4 random nucleotides. More than 8.5 million TCR beta CDR3 reads were obtained from each mother, and about 3 million reads were obtained from each child. Thymic selection similarly shapes TCR recombination output in related and unrelated pairs, with minor effect from inherited differences. Normalized repertoire overlap was always slightly but never significantly higher in related than unrelated mother-child pairs. With a sensitivity of about 100 clones per million clonotypes, no persistent microchimeric T cell clones were detected. In the study, deep NGS was used to compare the TCR beta repertoires of mothers and children, and features distinguishing related mother-child pairs from unrelated individuals were sought. Mothers averaged about 40 +/- 4 years of age and children averaged about 10 +/- 4 years. After adapter ligation was performed with NEBNext reagents, the libraries were sequenced on an Illumina HiSeq 2000 with 100+100 nt paired-end reads. Mother and child libraries were prepared a month apart and sequenced in separate runs to prevent cross-contamination. Between roughly 450,000 and 2,000,000 distinct TCR beta clonotypes were identified per donor. Naive TCR beta clonotypes were estimated from low-frequency clonotypes matched to each donor's FACS-determined naive share, without sorting.

The clonotype originates from a boy aged 5-17 years in good health. Rearrangement joined TRBV10-3 to TRBJ2-7; TRBD1 could be the D gene, as 7 bases match. The specimen sequenced was blood. The CDR3 protein sequence reads: CAISEVGGQRSSYEQYF. In nucleotide form, the sequence is TGTGCCATCAGTGAAGTGGGGGGACAGCGGAGCTCCTACGAGCAGTACTTC.